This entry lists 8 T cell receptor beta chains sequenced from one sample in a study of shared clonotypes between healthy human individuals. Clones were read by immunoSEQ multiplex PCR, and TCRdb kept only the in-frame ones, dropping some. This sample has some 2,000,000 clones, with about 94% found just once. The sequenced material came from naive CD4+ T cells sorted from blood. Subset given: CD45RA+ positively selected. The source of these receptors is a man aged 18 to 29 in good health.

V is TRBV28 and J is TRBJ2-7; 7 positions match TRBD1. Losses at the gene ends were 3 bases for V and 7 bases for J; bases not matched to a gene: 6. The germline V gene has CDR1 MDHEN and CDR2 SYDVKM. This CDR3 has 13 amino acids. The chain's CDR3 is CASSLGRGSEQYF. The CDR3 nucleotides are TGTGCCAGCAGTTTGGGCAGGGGGTCGGAGCAGTACTTC. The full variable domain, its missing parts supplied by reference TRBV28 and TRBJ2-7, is DVKVTQSSRYLVKRTGEKVFLECVQDMDHENMFWYRQDPGLGLRLIYFSYDVKMKEKGDIPEGYSVSREKKERFSLILESASTNQTSMYLCASSLGRGSEQYFGPGTRLTVT.

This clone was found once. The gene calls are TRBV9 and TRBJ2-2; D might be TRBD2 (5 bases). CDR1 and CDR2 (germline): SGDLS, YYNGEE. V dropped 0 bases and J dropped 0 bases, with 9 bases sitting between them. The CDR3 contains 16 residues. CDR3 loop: CASSVAAGANTGELFF. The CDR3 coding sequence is TGTGCCAGCAGCGTAGCGGCGGGCGCGAACACCGGGGAGCTGTTTTTT.

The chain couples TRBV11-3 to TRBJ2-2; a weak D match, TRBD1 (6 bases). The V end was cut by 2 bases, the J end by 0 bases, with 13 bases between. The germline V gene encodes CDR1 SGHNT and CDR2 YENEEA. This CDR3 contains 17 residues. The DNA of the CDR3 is TGTGCCAGCAGCTTATACCCGACAGGACCGAACACCGGGGAGCTGTTTTTT. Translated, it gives CASSLYPTGPNTGELFF. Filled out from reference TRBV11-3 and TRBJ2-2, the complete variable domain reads EAGVVQSPRYKIIEKKQPVAFWCNPISGHNTLYWYLQNLGQGPELLIRYENEEAVDDSQLPKDRFSAERLKGVDSTLKIQPAELGDSAVYLCASSLYPTGPNTGELFFGEGSRLTVL.

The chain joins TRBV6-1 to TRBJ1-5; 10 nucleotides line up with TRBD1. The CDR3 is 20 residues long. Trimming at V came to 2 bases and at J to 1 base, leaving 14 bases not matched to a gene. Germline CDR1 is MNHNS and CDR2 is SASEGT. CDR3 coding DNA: TGTGCCAGCAGTGAATCGGTAGGGACAGGGGCGACCATAAGCAATCAGCCCCAGCATTTT. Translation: CASSESVGTGATISNQPQHF.

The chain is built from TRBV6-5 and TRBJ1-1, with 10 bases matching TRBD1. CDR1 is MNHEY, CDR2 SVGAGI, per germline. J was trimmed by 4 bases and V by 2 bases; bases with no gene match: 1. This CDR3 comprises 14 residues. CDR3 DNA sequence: TGTGCCAGCAGTTACCGGACAGGGGGCACTGAAGCTTTCTTT. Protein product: CASSYRTGGTEAFF.

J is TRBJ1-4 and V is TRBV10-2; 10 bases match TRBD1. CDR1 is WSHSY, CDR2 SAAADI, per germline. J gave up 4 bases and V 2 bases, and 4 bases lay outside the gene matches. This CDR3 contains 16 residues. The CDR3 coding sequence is TGCGCCAGCAGTGAGGACAGGGGGCAGAGTAATGAAAAACTGTTTTTT. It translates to CASSEDRGQSNEKLFF.

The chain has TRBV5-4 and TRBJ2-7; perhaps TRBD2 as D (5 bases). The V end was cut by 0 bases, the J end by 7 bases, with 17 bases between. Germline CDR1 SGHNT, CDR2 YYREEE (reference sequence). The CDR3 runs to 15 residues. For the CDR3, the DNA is TGTGCCAGCAGCTTGGCCGAGGGCAGGTCTAGTGAGCAGTACTTC. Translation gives CASSLAEGRSSEQYF.

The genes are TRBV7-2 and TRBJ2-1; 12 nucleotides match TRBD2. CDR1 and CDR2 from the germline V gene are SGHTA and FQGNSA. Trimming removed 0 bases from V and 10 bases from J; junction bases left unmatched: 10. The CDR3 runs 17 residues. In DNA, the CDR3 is TGTGCCAGCAGCTTAGCGTTCCGACTAGCGGGAGTGCCCGAGCAGTTCTTC. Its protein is CASSLAFRLAGVPEQFF. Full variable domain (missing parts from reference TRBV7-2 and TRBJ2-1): GAGVSQSPSNKVTEKGKDVELRCDPISGHTALYWYRQSLGQGLEFLIYFQGNSAPDKSGLPSDRFSAERTGGSVSTLTIQRTQQEDSAVYLCASSLAFRLAGVPEQFFGPGTRLTVL.